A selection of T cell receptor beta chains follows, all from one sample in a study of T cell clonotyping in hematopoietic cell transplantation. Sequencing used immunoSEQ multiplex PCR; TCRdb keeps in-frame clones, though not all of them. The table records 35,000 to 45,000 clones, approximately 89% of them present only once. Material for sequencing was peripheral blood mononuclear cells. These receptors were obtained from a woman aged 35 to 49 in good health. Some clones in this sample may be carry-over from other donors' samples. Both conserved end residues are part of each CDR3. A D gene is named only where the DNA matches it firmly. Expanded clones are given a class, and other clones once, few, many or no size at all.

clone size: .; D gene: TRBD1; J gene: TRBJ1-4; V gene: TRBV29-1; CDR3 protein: CSVGTGMKKLFF; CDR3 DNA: TGCAGCGTTGGGACAGGGATGAAAAAACTGTTTTTT
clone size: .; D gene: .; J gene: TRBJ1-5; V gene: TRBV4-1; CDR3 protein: CASSQGHISNQPQHF; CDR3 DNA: TGCGCCAGCAGCCAAGGACATATTAGCAATCAGCCCCAGCATTTT
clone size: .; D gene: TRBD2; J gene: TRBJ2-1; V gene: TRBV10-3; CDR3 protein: CAISTLGLAGGTMNEQFF; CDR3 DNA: TGTGCCATCAGTACATTAGGACTAGCGGGAGGGACGATGAATGAGCAGTTCTTC
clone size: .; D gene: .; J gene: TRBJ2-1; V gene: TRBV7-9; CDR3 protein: CASSSRGTQDNEQFF; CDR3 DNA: TGTGCCAGCAGCTCGCGCGGGACTCAAGACAATGAGCAGTTCTTC
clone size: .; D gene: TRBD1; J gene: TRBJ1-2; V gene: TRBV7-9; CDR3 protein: CASSPGGDYGYTF; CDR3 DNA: TGTGCCAGCTCTCCAGGGGGCGACTATGGCTACACCTTC
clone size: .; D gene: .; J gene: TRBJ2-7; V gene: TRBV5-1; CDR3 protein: CASSSGDLSYEQYF; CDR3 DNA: TGCGCCAGCAGCTCAGGGGACCTCTCCTACGAGCAGTACTTC
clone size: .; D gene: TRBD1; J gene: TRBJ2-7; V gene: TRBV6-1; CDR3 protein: CASSESTFGTGVYEQYF; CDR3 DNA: TGTGCCAGCAGTGAATCCACTTTCGGGACAGGAGTCTACGAGCAGTACTTC
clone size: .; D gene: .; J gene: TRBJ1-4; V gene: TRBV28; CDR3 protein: CASRENEKLFF; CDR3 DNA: TGTGCCAGCAGAGAAAACGAAAAACTGTTTTTT
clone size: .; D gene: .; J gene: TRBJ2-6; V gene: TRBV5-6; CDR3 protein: CASSLVAGANVLTF; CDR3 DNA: TGTGCCAGCAGCTTGGTTGCTGGGGCCAACGTCCTGACTTTC
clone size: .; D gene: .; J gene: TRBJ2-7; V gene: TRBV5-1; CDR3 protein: CASGISPTYEQYF; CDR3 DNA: TGCGCCAGCGGTATTTCCCCCACCTACGAGCAGTACTTC
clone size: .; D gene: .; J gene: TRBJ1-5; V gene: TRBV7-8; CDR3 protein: CASSVRREDQPQHF; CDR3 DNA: TGTGCCAGCAGCGTAAGGAGGGAAGATCAGCCCCAGCATTTT
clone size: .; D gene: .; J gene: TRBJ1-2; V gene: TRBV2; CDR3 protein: CASSDTVYGYTF; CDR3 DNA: TGTGCCAGCAGTGACACAGTCTATGGCTACACCTTC
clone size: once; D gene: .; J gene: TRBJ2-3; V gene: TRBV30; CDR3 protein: CAWSPDAATDTQYF; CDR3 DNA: TGTGCCTGGAGTCCCGACGCGGCCACAGATACGCAGTATTTT
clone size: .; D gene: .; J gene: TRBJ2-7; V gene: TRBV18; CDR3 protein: CASSPPQVHGEQYF; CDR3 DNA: TGTGCCAGCTCCCCTCCCCAGGTCCATGGCGAGCAGTACTTC
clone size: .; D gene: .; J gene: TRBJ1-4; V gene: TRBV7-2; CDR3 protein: CASSLDMGEKLFF; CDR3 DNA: TGTGCCAGCAGCTTAGATATGGGGGAAAAACTGTTTTTT
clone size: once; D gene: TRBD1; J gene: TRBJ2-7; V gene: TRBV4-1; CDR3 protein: CASSQEGQAIFYEQYF; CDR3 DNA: TGCGCCAGCAGCCAAGAGGGACAGGCAATTTTCTACGAGCAGTACTTC
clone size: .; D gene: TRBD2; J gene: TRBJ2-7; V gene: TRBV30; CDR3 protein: CAWEREGRNEQYF; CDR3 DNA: TGTGCCTGGGAGCGGGAGGGCCGCAACGAGCAGTACTTC
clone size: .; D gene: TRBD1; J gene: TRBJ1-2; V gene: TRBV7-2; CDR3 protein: CASSPGTDNYGYTF; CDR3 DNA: TGTGCCAGCAGCCCCGGGACAGACAACTATGGCTACACCTTC
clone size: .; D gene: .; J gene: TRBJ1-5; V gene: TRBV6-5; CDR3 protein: CASSYTYSQPQHF; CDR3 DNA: TGTGCCAGCAGTTACACATATAGTCAGCCCCAGCATTTT
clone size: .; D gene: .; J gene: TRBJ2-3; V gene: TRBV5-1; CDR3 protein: CASSSNSPGTDTQYF; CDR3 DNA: TGCGCCAGCAGCTCTAATTCCCCCGGCACAGATACGCAGTATTTT
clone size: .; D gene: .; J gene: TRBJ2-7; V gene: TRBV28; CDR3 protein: CASSFAGAAGSYEQYF; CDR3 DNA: TGTGCCAGCAGTTTTGCGGGGGCAGCGGGCTCCTACGAGCAGTACTTC
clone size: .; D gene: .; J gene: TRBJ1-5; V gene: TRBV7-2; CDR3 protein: CASSWASSNQPQHF; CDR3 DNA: TGTGCCAGCAGCTGGGCTTCCAGCAATCAGCCCCAGCATTTT
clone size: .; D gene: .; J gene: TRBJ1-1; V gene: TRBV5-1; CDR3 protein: CASSLGTEAFF; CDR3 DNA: TGCGCCAGCAGCTTGGGCACTGAAGCTTTCTTT
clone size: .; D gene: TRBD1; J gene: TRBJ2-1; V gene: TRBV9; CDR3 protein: CASSPPTGQGSYNEQFF; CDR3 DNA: TGTGCCAGCAGCCCACCCACGGGACAGGGATCTTACAATGAGCAGTTCTTC
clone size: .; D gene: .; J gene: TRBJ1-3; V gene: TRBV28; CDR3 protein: CASSYTGGAGNTIYF; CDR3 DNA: TGTGCCAGCAGCTACACCGGGGGGGCTGGAAACACCATATATTTT
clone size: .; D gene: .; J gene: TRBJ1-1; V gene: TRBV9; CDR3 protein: CASSVGGADTEAFF; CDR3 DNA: TGTGCCAGCAGCGTAGGCGGGGCAGACACTGAAGCTTTCTTT
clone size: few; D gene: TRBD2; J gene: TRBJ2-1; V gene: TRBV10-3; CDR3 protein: CAISEPGLAGRYNEQFF; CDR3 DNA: TGTGCCATCAGTGAACCCGGACTAGCGGGACGGTACAATGAGCAGTTCTTC
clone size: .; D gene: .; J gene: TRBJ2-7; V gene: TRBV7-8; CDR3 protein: CASSVGRNSYEQYF; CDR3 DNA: TGTGCCAGCAGCGTGGGACGGAACTCCTACGAGCAGTACTTC
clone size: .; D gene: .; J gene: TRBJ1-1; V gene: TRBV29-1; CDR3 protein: CSVADSSNTEAFF; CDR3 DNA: TGCAGCGTTGCCGACAGCTCAAACACTGAAGCTTTCTTT
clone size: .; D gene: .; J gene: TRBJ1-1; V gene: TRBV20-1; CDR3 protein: CSASAFPEAFF; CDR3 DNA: TGCAGTGCTAGCGCTTTCCCTGAAGCTTTCTTT
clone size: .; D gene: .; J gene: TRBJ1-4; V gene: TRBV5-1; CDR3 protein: CASSLMGGQSEKLFF; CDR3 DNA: TGCGCCAGCAGCTTGATGGGGGGCCAAAGTGAAAAACTGTTTTTT
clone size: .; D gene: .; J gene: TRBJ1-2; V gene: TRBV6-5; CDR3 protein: CASSYLSGGAGYGYTF; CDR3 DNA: TGTGCCAGCAGTTACTTGTCCGGTGGGGCAGGGTATGGCTACACCTTC
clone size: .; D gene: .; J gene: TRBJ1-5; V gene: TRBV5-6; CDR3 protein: CASSPTGTDNQPQHF; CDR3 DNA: TGTGCCAGCAGCCCCACCGGGACGGACAATCAGCCCCAGCATTTT
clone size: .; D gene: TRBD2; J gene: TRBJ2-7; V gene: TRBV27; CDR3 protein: CASSLASIGGEQYF; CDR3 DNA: TGTGCCAGCAGTTTGGCCTCAATCGGGGGGGAGCAGTACTTC
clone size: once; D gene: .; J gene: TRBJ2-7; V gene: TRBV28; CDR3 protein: CASSLDPSRAYEQYF; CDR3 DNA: TGTGCCAGCAGTTTGGACCCCAGCAGAGCCTACGAGCAGTACTTC
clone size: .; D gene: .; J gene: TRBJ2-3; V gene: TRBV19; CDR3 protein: CASSRGTDGTQYF; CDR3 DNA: TGTGCCAGTAGCCGGGGGACCGACGGGACGCAGTATTTT
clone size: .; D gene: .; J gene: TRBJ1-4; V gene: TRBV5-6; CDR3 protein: CASSLGVGGASTNEKLFF; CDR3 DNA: TGTGCCAGCAGCTTGGGGGTCGGGGGGGCCTCAACTAATGAAAAACTGTTTTTT
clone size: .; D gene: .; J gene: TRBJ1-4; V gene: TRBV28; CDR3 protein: CASSFTGIGEKLFF; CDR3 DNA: TGTGCCAGCAGCTTCACAGGGATCGGTGAAAAACTGTTTTTT
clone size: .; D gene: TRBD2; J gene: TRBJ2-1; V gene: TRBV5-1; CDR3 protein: CASSLGTGTSGYNEQFF; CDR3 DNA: TGCGCCAGCAGCTTGGGCACCGGGACTAGCGGGTACAATGAGCAGTTCTTC
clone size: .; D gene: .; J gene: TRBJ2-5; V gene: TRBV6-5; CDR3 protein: CASSAGAQETQYF; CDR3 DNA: TGTGCCAGCAGTGCAGGGGCCCAAGAGACCCAGTACTTC
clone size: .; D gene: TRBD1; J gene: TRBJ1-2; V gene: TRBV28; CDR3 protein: CASSGNRGEGYGYTF; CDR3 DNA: TGTGCCAGCAGTGGGAACAGGGGAGAAGGGTATGGCTACACCTTC
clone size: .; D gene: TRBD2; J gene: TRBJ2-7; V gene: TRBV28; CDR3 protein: CASSSGLADSYEQYF; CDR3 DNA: TGTGCCAGCAGTTCCGGACTAGCGGATTCCTACGAGCAGTACTTC
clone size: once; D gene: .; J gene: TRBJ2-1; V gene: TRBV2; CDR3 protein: CASSEASWNEQFF; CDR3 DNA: TGTGCCAGCAGCGAAGCAAGTTGGAATGAGCAGTTCTTC
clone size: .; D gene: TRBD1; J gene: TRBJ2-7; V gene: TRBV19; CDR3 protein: CASSLGQTYEQYF; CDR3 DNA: TGTGCCAGTAGTCTGGGACAGACCTACGAGCAGTACTTC
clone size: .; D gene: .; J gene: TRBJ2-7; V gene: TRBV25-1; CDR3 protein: CASSPRGGSYEQYF; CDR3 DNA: TGTGCCAGCAGTCCACGTGGGGGCTCGTACGAGCAGTACTTC
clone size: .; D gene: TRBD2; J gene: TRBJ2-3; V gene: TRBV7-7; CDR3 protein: CASSPTSGSDTQYF; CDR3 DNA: TGTGCTAGCAGCCCGACTAGCGGGAGTGATACGCAGTATTTT
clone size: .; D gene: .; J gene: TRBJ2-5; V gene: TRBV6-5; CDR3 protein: CASSYSGVETQYF; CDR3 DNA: TGTGCCAGCAGTTACTCGGGGGTGGAGACCCAGTACTTC
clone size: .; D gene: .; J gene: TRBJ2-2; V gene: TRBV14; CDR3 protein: CASSGRQEARIAGELFF; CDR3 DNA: TGTGCCAGCAGCGGACGACAGGAGGCGCGTATCGCCGGGGAGCTGTTTTTT
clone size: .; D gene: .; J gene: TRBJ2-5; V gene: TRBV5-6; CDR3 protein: CASSLGPGPRETQYF; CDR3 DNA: TGTGCCAGCAGCTTGGGTCCGGGTCCGCGAGAGACCCAGTACTTC
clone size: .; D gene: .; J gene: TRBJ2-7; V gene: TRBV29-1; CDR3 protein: CSVEDGRYYEQYF; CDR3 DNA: TGCAGCGTTGAAGATGGACGGTACTACGAGCAGTACTTC
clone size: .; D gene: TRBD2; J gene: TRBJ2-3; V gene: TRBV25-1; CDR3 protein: CASRFGGTQRDTQYF; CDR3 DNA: TGTGCCAGCAGATTCGGGGGGACCCAACGGGATACGCAGTATTTT
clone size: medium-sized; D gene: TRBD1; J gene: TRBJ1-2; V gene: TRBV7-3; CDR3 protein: CASSPTGGLYGYTF; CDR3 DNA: TGTGCCAGCAGTCCGACAGGGGGCCTCTATGGCTACACCTTC
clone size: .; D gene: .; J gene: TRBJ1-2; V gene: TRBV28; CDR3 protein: CASSFFGGYTF; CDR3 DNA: TGTGCCAGCAGTTTTTTCGGAGGCTACACCTTC
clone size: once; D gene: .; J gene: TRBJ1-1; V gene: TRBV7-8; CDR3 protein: CASSLETRTEAFF; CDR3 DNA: TGTGCCAGCAGCTTAGAAACCCGGACTGAAGCTTTCTTT
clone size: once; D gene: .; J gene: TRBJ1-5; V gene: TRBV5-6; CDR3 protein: CASSFRAADQPQHF; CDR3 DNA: TGTGCCAGCAGCTTTAGGGCAGCGGATCAGCCCCAGCATTTT